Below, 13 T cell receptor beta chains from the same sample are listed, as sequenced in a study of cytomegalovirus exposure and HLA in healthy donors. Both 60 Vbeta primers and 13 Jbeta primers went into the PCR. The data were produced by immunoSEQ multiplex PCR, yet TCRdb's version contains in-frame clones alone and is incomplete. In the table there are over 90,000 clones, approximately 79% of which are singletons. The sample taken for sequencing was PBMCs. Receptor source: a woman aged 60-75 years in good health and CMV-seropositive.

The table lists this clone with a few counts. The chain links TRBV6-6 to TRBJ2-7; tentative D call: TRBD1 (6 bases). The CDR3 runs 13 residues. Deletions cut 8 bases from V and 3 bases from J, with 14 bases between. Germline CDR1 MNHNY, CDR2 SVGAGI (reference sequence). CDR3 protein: CASLRDIYYEQYF. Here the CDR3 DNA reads TGTGCCAGCCTCCGGGACATCTACTACGAGCAGTACTTC.

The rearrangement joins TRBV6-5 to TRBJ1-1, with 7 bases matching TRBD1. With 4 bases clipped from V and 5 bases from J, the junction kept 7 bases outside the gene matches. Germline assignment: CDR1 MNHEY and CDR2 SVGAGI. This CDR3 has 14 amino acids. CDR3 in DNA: TGTGCCAGCAGTTCGAACAGGGGTGAGACTGAAGCTTTCTTT. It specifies CASSSNRGETEAFF.

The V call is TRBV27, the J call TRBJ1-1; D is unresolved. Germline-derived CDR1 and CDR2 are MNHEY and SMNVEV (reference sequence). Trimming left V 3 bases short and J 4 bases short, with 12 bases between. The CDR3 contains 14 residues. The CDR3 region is CASSFSRMGTEAFF. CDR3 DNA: TGTGCCAGCAGTTTTTCGAGGATGGGCACTGAAGCTTTCTTT.

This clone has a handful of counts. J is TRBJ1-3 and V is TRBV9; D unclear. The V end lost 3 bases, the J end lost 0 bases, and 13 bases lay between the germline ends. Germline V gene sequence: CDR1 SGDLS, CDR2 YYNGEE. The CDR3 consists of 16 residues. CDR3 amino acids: CASSEGGGHSGNTIYF. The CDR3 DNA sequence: TGTGCCAGCAGCGAGGGAGGCGGTCACTCTGGAAACACCATATATTTT.

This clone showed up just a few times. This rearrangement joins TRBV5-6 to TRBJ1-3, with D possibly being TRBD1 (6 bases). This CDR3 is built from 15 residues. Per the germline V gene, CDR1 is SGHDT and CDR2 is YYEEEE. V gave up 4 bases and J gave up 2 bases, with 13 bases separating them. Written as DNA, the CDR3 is TGTGCCAGCAGCGTAGCCGGGACACCTGGAAACACCATATATTTT. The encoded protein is CASSVAGTPGNTIYF.

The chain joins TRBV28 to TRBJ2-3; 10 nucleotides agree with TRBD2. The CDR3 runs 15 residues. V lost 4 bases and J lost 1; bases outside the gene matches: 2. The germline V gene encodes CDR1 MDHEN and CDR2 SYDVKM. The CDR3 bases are TGTGCCAGCAGTTCAAGCGGGAGGGGCACAGATACGCAGTATTTT. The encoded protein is CASSSSGRGTDTQYF. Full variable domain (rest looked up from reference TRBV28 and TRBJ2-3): DVKVTQSSRYLVKRTGEKVFLECVQDMDHENMFWYRQDPGLGLRLIYFSYDVKMKEKGDIPEGYSVSREKKERFSLILESASTNQTSMYLCASSSSGRGTDTQYFGPGTRLTVL.

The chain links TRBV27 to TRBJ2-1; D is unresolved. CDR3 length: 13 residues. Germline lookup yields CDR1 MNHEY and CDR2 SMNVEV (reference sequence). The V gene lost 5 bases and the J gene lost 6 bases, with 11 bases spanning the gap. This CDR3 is CASSPLPVNEQFF. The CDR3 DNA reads TGTGCCAGCAGTCCCTTACCAGTCAATGAGCAGTTCTTC.

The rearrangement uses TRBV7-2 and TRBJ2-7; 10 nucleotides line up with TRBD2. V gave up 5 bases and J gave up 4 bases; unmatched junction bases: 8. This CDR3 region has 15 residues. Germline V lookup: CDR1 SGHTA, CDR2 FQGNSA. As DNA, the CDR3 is TGTGCCAGCAGCCGTACTAGCGGGGTAAAGTACGAGCAGTACTTC. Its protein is CASSRTSGVKYEQYF.

This CDR3 reads CASSLGTGRETQYF. The CDR3 nucleotides read TGCGCCAGCAGCCTAGGGACAGGGAGAGAGACCCAGTACTTC. The chain carries TRBV5-1 and TRBJ2-5, with 9 nucleotides matching TRBD1. Germline CDR1 reads SGHRS; CDR2 reads YFSETQ. The CDR3 sequence is 14 residues long. The junction had 5 bases not matched to a gene; V was cut back by 4 bases and J by 4 bases.

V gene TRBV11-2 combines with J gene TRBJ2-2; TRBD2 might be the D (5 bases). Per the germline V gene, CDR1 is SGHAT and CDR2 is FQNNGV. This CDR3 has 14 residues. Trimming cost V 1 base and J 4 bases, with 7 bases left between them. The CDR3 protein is CASSLARGTGELFF. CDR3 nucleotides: TGTGCCAGCAGCTTAGCCCGGGGCACCGGGGAGCTGTTTTTT.

The CDR3 region has the DNA TGTGCCAGTAGTGACCTCCGGGACAGGGGCTCCTACGAGCAGTACTTC. It encodes CASSDLRDRGSYEQYF. The chain couples TRBV19 to TRBJ2-7; 10 positions agree with TRBD1. V lost 5 bases to trimming and J lost 0 bases; unmatched junction nucleotides: 7. Germline-derived CDR1 and CDR2 are LNHDA and SQIVND (reference sequence). CDR3 size: 16 residues.

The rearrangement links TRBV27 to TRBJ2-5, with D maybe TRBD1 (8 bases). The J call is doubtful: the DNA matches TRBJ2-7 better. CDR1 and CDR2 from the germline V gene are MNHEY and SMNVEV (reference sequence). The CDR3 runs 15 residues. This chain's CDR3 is CASSFRGQGGGEQYF. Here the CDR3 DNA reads TGTGCCAGCAGTTTTCGCGGACAGGGCGGGGGCGAGCAGTACTTC.

Here the CDR3 reads CASSEWQGADEQYF. In DNA, the CDR3 is TGTGCCAGCAGTGAATGGCAGGGGGCCGACGAGCAGTACTTC. The rearrangement uses TRBV2 and TRBJ2-7, with 8 nucleotides matching TRBD1. V dropped 2 bases and J dropped 5; count of bases not matched to a gene: 5. CDR3 length equals 14 residues. Germline V lookup: CDR1 SNHLY, CDR2 FYNNEI.